Ten or more counts support the clone carrying this TCR beta chain. The antigen remains unidentified. This CDR3 region has 13 residues. The V end lost 0 bases, the J end lost 5 bases, and 4 bases lay between the germline ends. Per germline, CDR1 MNHEY and CDR2 SVGAGI. These data originate in a study of T cell repertoires in cytomegalovirus infection. The wider study: Matching HLA type and CMV infection were both indicated by public TCR beta signatures. Findings and caveats of the study: Summed frequency of shared TCR beta families picked out CMV carriers who also had the relevant HLA. Clonotypes of TCR beta that were HLA-C-restricted and CMV-specific dominated the ex vivo response.

MiXCR was run by TCRdb on the reads, yielding one entry per CDR3 protein. This table holds about 300,000 distinct CDR3 sequences, about 8.8% found once. This TCR was sampled from a human donor in good health (CMV status not recorded). Some clones in this sample may be carry-over from other donors' samples. The V and J genes are TRBV6-5 and TRBJ1-4; D remains unclear. Input material: PBMCs. The CDR3 DNA reads TGTGCCAGCAGTTACTCAGGGAATGAAAAACTGTTTTTT. Its translation is CASSYSGNEKLFF.